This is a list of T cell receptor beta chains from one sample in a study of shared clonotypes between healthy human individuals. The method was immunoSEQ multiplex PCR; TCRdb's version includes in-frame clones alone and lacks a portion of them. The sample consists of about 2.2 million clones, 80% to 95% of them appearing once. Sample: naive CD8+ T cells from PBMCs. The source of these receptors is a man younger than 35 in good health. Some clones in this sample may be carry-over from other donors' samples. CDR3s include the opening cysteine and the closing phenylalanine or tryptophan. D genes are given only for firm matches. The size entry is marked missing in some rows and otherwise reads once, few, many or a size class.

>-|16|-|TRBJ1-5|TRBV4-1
CASSQDGPLGDQPQHF
TGCGCCAGCAGCCAAGACGGGCCCCTGGGCGATCAGCCCCAGCATTTT
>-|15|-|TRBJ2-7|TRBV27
CASTFKGPSVGEQYF
TGTGCCAGCACCTTCAAGGGGCCGTCGGTGGGCGAGCAGTACTTC
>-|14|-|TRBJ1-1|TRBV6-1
CASSERQTNTEAFF
TGTGCCAGCAGTGAGCGACAGACGAACACTGAAGCTTTCTTT
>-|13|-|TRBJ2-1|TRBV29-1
CSVALGSDNEQFF
TGCAGCGTTGCCCTGGGGAGCGACAATGAGCAGTTCTTC
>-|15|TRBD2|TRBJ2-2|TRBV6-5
CASSALAESTGELFF
TGTGCCAGCAGTGCGCTAGCGGAATCCACCGGGGAGCTGTTTTTT
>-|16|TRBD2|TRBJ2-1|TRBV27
CASSPMTSGRAERQFF
TGTGCCAGCAGTCCAATGACTAGCGGGAGGGCCGAGAGGCAGTTCTTC
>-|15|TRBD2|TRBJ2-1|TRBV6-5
CASRWIAGSYNEQFF
TGTGCCAGCAGATGGATAGCGGGCTCCTACAATGAGCAGTTCTTC
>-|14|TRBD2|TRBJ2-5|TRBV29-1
CSVETSGSWKTQYF
TGCAGCGTTGAGACTAGCGGGAGTTGGAAGACCCAGTACTTC
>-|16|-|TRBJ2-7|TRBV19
CASSIDLWAALYEQYF
TGTGCCAGTAGTATAGATCTATGGGCAGCCCTCTACGAGCAGTACTTC
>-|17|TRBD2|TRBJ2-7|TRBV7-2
CASSVRLAGGGSYEQYF
TGTGCCAGCAGCGTAAGACTAGCGGGAGGGGGATCCTACGAGCAGTACTTC
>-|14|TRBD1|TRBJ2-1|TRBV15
CATSLRDRGHEQFF
TGTGCCACCAGCTTGAGAGACAGGGGGCATGAGCAGTTCTTC
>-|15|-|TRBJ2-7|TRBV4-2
CASSQTRGGPYEQYF
TGTGCCAGCAGCCAGACCCGTGGGGGGCCCTACGAGCAGTACTTC
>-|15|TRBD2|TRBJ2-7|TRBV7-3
CASSLLAGATYEQYF
TGTGCCAGCAGCCTACTAGCGGGAGCCACCTACGAGCAGTACTTC
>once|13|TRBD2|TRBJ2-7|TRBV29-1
CSVGAGGTYEQYF
TGCAGCGTTGGGGCGGGAGGAACGTACGAGCAGTACTTC
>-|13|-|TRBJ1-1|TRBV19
CASRTPFGTEAFF
TGTGCCAGTAGGACACCCTTCGGCACTGAAGCTTTCTTT
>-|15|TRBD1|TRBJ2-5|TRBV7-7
CASSYRTGGQETQYF
TGTGCCAGCAGCTACAGGACAGGAGGCCAAGAGACCCAGTACTTC
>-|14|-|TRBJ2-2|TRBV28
CASCTRGYTGELFF
TGTGCCAGCTGCACTAGGGGTTACACCGGGGAGCTGTTTTTT
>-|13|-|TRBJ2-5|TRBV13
CASSFNPKETQYF
TGTGCCAGCAGCTTTAATCCGAAAGAGACCCAGTACTTC
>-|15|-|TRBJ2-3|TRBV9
CASSPGGLITDTQYF
TGTGCCAGCAGCCCCGGGGGGCTCATTACAGATACGCAGTATTTT
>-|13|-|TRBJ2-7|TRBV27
CASSGRLSYEQYF
TGTGCCAGCAGTGGAAGACTCTCCTACGAGCAGTACTTC
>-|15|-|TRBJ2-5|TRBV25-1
CASSELWGRQETQYF
TGTGCCAGCAGTGAACTATGGGGTCGGCAAGAGACCCAGTACTTC
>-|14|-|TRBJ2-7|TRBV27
CASSPSGAPYEQYF
TGTGCCAGCAGCCCTTCTGGAGCCCCCTACGAGCAGTACTTC
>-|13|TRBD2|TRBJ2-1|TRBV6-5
CASSFAGGFEQFF
TGTGCCAGTAGCTTCGCGGGAGGGTTTGAGCAGTTCTTC
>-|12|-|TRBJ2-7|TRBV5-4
CASSFPVGEQYF
TGTGCCAGCAGCTTCCCCGTAGGGGAGCAGTACTTC
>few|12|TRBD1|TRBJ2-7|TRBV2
CASRTGLGEQYF
TGTGCCAGCAGGACAGGGCTAGGCGAGCAGTACTTC
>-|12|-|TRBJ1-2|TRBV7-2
CASSPRVVGYTF
TGTGCCAGCAGCCCCCGGGTAGTAGGCTACACCTTC
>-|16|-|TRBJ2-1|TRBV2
CAGSTDLLSSYNEQFF
TGTGCCGGATCGACAGACCTCCTTAGCTCCTACAATGAGCAGTTCTTC
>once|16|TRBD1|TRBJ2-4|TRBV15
CATSRDNRGRRNIQYF
TGTGCCACCAGCAGAGATAACAGGGGGCGCAGAAACATTCAGTACTTC
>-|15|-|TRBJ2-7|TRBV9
CASSVVAGGTYEQYF
TGTGCCAGCAGCGTAGTGGCAGGTGGGACCTACGAGCAGTACTTC
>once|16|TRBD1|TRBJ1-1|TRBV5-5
CASSVQPGQGFTEAFF
TGTGCCAGCAGCGTACAGCCGGGACAGGGTTTCACTGAAGCTTTCTTT
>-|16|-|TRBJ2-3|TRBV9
CASSVGSRGSTDTQYF
TGTGCCAGCAGCGTAGGCTCCAGGGGCAGCACAGATACGCAGTATTTT
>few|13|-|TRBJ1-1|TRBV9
CASSAPGSTEAFF
TGTGCCAGCAGCGCTCCAGGGTCCACTGAAGCTTTCTTT
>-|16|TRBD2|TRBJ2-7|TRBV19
CASSLYLAGGPYEQYF
TGTGCCAGTAGTCTCTACTTAGCGGGAGGTCCGTACGAGCAGTACTTC
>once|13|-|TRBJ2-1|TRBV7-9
CASSLGTGDEQFF
TGTGCCAGCAGCCTCGGCACGGGGGATGAGCAGTTCTTC
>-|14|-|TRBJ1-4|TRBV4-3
CASSQGATNEKLFF
TGCGCCAGCAGCCAGGGGGCGACTAATGAAAAACTGTTTTTT
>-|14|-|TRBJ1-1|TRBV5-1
CASSLVRLNTEAFF
TGCGCCAGCAGCTTGGTTAGACTGAACACTGAAGCTTTCTTT
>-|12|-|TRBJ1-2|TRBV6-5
CASSYGGYGYTF
TGTGCCAGCAGTTATGGTGGATATGGCTACACCTTC
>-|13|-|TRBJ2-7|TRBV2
CAGWGGPSYEQYF
TGTGCCGGGTGGGGGGGCCCTTCCTACGAGCAGTACTTC
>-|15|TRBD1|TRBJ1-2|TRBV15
CATSRLDRANYGYTF
TGTGCCACCAGCAGGCTGGACAGGGCTAACTATGGCTACACCTTC
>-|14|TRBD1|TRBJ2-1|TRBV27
CASSLGGMGNEQFF
TGTGCCAGCAGCCTAGGGGGCATGGGGAATGAGCAGTTCTTC
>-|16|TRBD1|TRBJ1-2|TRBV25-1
CASSGVNRGNVYGYTF
TGTGCCAGCAGTGGGGTCAACAGGGGGAACGTTTATGGCTACACCTTC
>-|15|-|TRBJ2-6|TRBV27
CASGLGYSGANVLTF
TGTGCCAGCGGGCTAGGGTACTCTGGGGCCAACGTCCTGACTTTC
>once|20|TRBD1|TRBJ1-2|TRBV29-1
CSVKDRDGSTVSPKNYGYTF
TGCAGCGTTAAGGACAGGGATGGGTCCACCGTTTCCCCAAAAAACTATGGCTACACCTTC
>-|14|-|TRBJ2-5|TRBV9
CASSVGGMGETQYF
TGTGCCAGCAGCGTAGGTGGAATGGGGGAGACCCAGTACTTC
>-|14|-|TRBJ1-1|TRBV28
CASSLVGTNTEAFF
TGTGCCAGCAGTTTGGTTGGGACGAACACTGAAGCTTTCTTT
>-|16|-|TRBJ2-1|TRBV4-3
CASSQDSESNHNEQFF
TGCGCCAGCAGCCAAGACTCCGAGTCAAACCACAATGAGCAGTTCTTC
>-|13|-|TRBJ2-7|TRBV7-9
CASSDRQVHEQYF
TGTGCCAGCAGCGACCGACAGGTCCACGAGCAGTACTTC
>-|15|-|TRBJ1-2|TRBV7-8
CASIGREGINYGYTF
TGTGCTAGCATCGGAAGGGAGGGGATAAACTATGGCTACACCTTC
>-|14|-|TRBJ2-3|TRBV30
CAWSVLARTDTQYF
TGTGCCTGGAGTGTACTGGCGAGGACAGATACGCAGTATTTT